A single sample is the source of the 7 T cell receptor beta chains below, sequenced in a study of blood T cell repertoires in COVID-19. Assay: immunoSEQ multiplex PCR; the TCRdb copy retains only in-frame clones and omits some. The table includes some 220,000 clones, 85% to 90% detected once. Material for sequencing was PBMCs or T cells enriched from blood (not recorded which). All receptors come from a woman younger than 35 in a cohort exposed to, infected with or recovered from COVID-19 (not recorded which).

The rearrangement uses TRBV6-5 and TRBJ1-1; 7 bases map to TRBD1. V gave up 5 bases and J gave up 4 bases; unmatched junction bases: 7. The CDR3 spans 14 residues. In germline, CDR1 is MNHEY, CDR2 SVGAGI. The CDR3 region is CASSRQQGSTEAFF. CDR3 sequence (DNA): TGTGCCAGCAGTAGACAACAGGGGAGCACTGAAGCTTTCTTT.

The chain joins TRBV28 to TRBJ1-2, with TRBD1 identical over 9 bases. Germline V gene data show CDR1 as MDHEN and CDR2 as SYDVKM. The junction had 13 bases not matched to a gene; V was cut back by 8 bases and J by 6 bases. The CDR3 extends over 15 amino acids. The CDR3 sequence: CASSLGDRARNGYTF. As DNA, the CDR3 is TGTGCCAGCTCTTTAGGGGACAGGGCAAGGAATGGCTACACCTTC.

The sample holds one count of this clone. The J gene is TRBJ2-5, the V gene TRBV18, with 14 bases identical to TRBD2. Germline CDR1 is KGHSH and CDR2 is LQKENI. The CDR3 has 17 amino acids. V gave up 3 bases and J gave up 7 bases; unmatched junction bases: 10. The CDR3 DNA reads TGTGCCAGCTCACCCCTGGGACTAGCGGGGGACACCTGGACCCAGTACTTC. Protein: CASSPLGLAGDTWTQYF.

The rearrangement uses TRBV7-9 and TRBJ2-3; 12 bases are a match to TRBD1. Germline lookup yields CDR1 SEHNR and CDR2 FQNEAQ (reference sequence). The CDR3 is 16 residues long. V lost 5 bases and J lost 4; bases outside the gene matches: 7. The CDR3, as DNA: TGTGCCAGCAGCCCACAGGGACAGGGGGCCCCAGATACGCAGTATTTT. Protein sequence: CASSPQGQGAPDTQYF.

The chain recombines TRBV11-3 with TRBJ2-7, with D uncertain. The CDR3 has 13 amino acids. Trimming cost V 5 bases and J 2 bases, with 10 bases left between them. Germline CDR1 reads SGHNT; CDR2 reads YENEEA. The CDR3 spells CASSRDFAYEQYF. The CDR3 nucleotides are TGTGCCAGCAGCCGTGACTTCGCCTACGAGCAGTACTTC.

The chain uses TRBV25-1 and TRBJ2-2; tentative D call: TRBD2 (5 bases). The CDR3 is made up of 16 amino acids. Germline CDR1 and CDR2: MGHDK and SYGVNS. V lost 10 bases and J lost 0, with 18 bases in between. The CDR3 loop is CATGGDNFPNTGELFF. CDR3 in DNA: TGTGCCACCGGAGGAGACAACTTCCCGAACACCGGGGAGCTGTTTTTT.

The genes are TRBV6-5 and TRBJ1-2, with 7 bases fitting TRBD1. The CDR3 length is 13 residues. CDR1 and CDR2 from the germline V gene are MNHEY and SVGAGI. J lost 8 bases, V lost 7 bases, and 10 bases had no gene match. The DNA for the CDR3 is TGTGCCAGCACCCAGAGGGACAGCGGCGGCTACACCTTC. The encoded protein is CASTQRDSGGYTF.